This T cell receptor (beta chain) appears in the sequencing data of a study of molecular identifiers for immune sequencing clone quantification. Study information: Replicate experiments took RNA from around 18,000 or 91,000 naive CD8 cells, divided it five ways and sequenced four.

There are a few counts of this clonotype. Its target is not known. Just one base apart from a much larger clone, this may be a read error. From the PCR reads, TCRdb called clonotypes with MiXCR, one entry per CDR3 protein. The sample consists of roughly 90,000 distinct CDR3 sequences, approximately 25% of them appearing once. Overall study findings and caveats: Highly expanded clone sizes could be underestimated through barcode sharing by identical TCR molecules. Beyond 20 RNA copies, clones held over 98% of effector molecules, compared with under 1% in naive cells. Spiked Jurkat TCR RNA equal to one cell could reportedly be picked out among 850,000 to 1,000,000 naive cells.

Germline CDR1 SEHNR, CDR2 FQNEAQ (reference sequence). The CDR3 has 14 amino acids. The receptor's source is a human donor in good health. Some libraries in this study had Jurkat cell RNA spiked in. The chain has TRBV7-9 and TRBJ2-6; possibly TRBD1 or TRBD2 for D (5 bases each). The material sequenced was naive CD8+ T cells from blood, with Jurkat cell RNA spiked in. Documented subset: FACS-sorted CD8+CD4-CCR7+CD45RA+ naive T cells. The CDR3 DNA reads TGTGCCAGCAGTTCAAACTCCGGGGCCACCGTCCTGACTTTC. Translating gives CASSSNSGATVLTF.